The present T cell receptor (beta chain) was sequenced within a study of cytomegalovirus exposure and HLA in healthy donors. The study, taken as a whole, reports: About 180 TCR beta chains were listed as cytomegalovirus-associated. The presence/absence work took it that sequencing depth was about the same across donors. Most TCRs appeared rarely, but some public TCRs recurred in many donors.

In the PCR, 60 Vbeta and 13 Jbeta primers were used. The protocol was immunoSEQ multiplex PCR, while the TCRdb copy is restricted to in-frame clones and leaves out a portion. The sample includes 100,000 to 150,000 clones, about 78% of them seen just once. As for this clone: The antigen remains undetermined.

Per germline, CDR1 SGHTA and CDR2 FQGNSA. Trimming removed 0 bases from V and 7 bases from J, with 18 bases in between. This CDR3 spans 16 amino acids. The sample taken for sequencing was PBMCs. The chain employs TRBV7-2 and TRBJ1-2; D perhaps matches TRBD1 (6 bases). This TCR derives from a human donor in good health. The CDR3 DNA follows: TGTGCCAGCAGCTTAGCACCGGGACACCGAAGAAGTGGCTACACCTTC. Translation: CASSLAPGHRRSGYTF. Variable domain in full (rest from reference TRBV7-2 and TRBJ1-2): GAGVSQSPSNKVTEKGKDVELRCDPISGHTALYWYRQSLGQGLEFLIYFQGNSAPDKSGLPSDRFSAERTGGSVSTLTIQRTQQEDSAVYLCASSLAPGHRRSGYTFGSGTRLTVV.